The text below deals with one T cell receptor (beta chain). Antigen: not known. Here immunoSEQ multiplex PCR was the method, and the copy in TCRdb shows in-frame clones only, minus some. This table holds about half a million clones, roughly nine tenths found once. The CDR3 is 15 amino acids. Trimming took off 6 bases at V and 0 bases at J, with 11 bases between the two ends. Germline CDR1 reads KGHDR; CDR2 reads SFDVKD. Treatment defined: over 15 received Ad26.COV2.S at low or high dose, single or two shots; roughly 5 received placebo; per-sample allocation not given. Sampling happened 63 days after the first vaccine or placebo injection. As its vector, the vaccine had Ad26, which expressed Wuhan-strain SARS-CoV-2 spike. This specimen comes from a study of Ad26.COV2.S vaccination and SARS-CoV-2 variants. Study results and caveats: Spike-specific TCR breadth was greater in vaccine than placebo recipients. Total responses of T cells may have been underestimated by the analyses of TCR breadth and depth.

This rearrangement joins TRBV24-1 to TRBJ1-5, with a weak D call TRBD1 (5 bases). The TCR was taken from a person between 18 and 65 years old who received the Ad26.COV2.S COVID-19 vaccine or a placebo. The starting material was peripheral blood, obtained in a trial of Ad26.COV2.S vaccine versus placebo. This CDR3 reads CATSNGGNSNQPQHF. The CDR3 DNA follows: TGTGCCACCAGTAACGGGGGGAATAGCAATCAGCCCCAGCATTTT.